This TCR beta chain was sequenced in a study of T-cell memory formation after mild COVID-19. Study at large: TCR clusters largely stayed donor specific.

From the 5' RACE reads, TCRdb called clonotypes with MiXCR, one entry per CDR3 protein. Of roughly 410,000 distinct CDR3 sequences in the sample, around 24% were seen once. This clonotype was counted a few times. Its antigen is undetermined. The V gene lost 7 bases and the J gene lost 8 bases, with 14 bases spanning the gap. The germline V gene encodes CDR1 SGHVS and CDR2 FQNEAQ. The CDR3 totals 13 residues. Study-wide points: Some clones that responded turned up in pre-infection memory, which suggests that cross-reactive memory joined in. CD4+ contracting clones were mainly CM and EM; CD8+ ones, EMRA. Clones contracting day 15 to 85 were balanced CD4/CD8; later expanders leaned CD4+.

The sample was PBMCs or a T cell subset sorted from them (not recorded which). V is TRBV7-8 and J is TRBJ2-2, with unresolved D. The clonotype originates from an adult woman who had mild COVID-19 (a few samples of this study predate the infection). Cell type and time point are not known. As DNA, the CDR3 is TGTGCCAGCACCACGACCCCCGGAGGGGAGCTGTTTTTT. Amino acid sequence: CASTTTPGGELFF. The whole variable domain, remainder taken from reference TRBV7-8 and TRBJ2-2, is GAGVSQSPRYKVAKRGQDVALRCDPISGHVSLFWYQQALGQGPEFLTYFQNEAQLDKSGLPSDRFFAERPEGSVSTLKIQRTQQEDSAVYLCASTTTPGGELFFGEGSRLTVL.